Given below is one TCR beta chain in context. Which antigen it targets is not known. No much larger clone is present one base from it, and per-base qualities are unavailable. CDR1 and CDR2 were assigned from the germline V gene (reference sequence) as MNHNY and SVGAGI. From cysteine to phenylalanine, the CDR3 is 15 amino acids long. Only the CDR3 DNA is retained, 45 bases long and in frame from the first base. V loses 4 bases, J loses 6 bases, and the germline ends lie 16 bases apart. The data stem from a study of cytomegalovirus exposure and HLA in healthy donors (dated by TCRdb to the late 2010s). Turning to the overall study: An earlier analysis of roughly 500 of the donors reported over 250 Gb of sequence data and 90 million to 120 million unique TCR beta sequences obtained from 180 million or so T cells. An early release covering just under 650 HLA-typed donors comprised approximately 300 gigabases of sequencing data and around 80 million unique TCR sequences. The genetic ancestry cluster associated with self-reported Caucasian donors included 81% of the roughly 390 genotyped donors. The study aimed to test whether signatures of past pathogen exposure could be identified by cataloging public T cell receptors. The T cell repertoires of about 700 subjects were profiled by immunosequencing and related to cytomegalovirus serostatus. A separate validation cohort of about 110 different subjects was used in addition to the approximately 670-subject first cohort. To predict cytomegalovirus infection status, the study brought together high-throughput TCR immunosequencing, statistical association of individual TCRs with disease status, and machine learning. A later analysis re-examined previously published TCR beta repertoires from 600 to 700 donors and added high-resolution HLA genotyping to investigate patterns of TCR occurrence. The later analysis used no new phenotypic data to find candidate immune exposures, relying instead on TCR beta sequences and their occurrence across donors. An earlier analysis of some 500 of the donors used high-throughput TCR beta sequencing to judge whether each TCR beta V gene segment behaved as functional or pseudogenic. Alongside the repertoire data, information on donor age, sex, ethnicity and CMV serostatus was compiled. A later genetic analysis used genome-wide SNP genotypes for about 60% of the roughly 670 donors, treating that subset as a discovery cohort. All discovery cohort repertoires had been generated on a single sequencing platform. HLA typing included class I and class II loci at four-digit resolution. Typing coverage differed by locus: A, B, C, DRB1 and DQB1 were typed in roughly 620-640 donors, DQA1 in 522, DPA1 in some 600, and DPB1 in approximately 450. Roughly 5 DR-DQ haplotypes were handled as single units for association and clustering, since linkage in the cohort was strong. On average, over 200,000 unique TCR beta nucleotide sequences were sequenced per donor among some 420 genotyped donors of the cohort, with 15% to 20% of those sequences being non-productive.

The cohort comprised some 680 healthy bone marrow donors. At the time of sampling, every cohort member was nominally healthy, though immune exposures that went unrecorded were likely present. The donor was CMV seronegative and belonged to the group of roughly 330 seronegative cohort members. Every donor gave a peripheral blood sample, and the peripheral blood mononuclear cells from that sample were used for TCR beta sequencing. The Qiagen DNeasy Blood Extraction Kit was used to extract genomic DNA from the blood cell samples. The library was generated by the immunoSEQ multiplex PCR assay. For the multiplex PCR, a mixture combining 60 forward primers for TCR Vbeta segments and 13 reverse primers for TCR Jbeta segments was used. The CDR3 region of rearranged TCR beta genes was amplified from genomic DNA by a multiplex PCR assay. On the Illumina HiSeq System, the amplified TCR beta libraries were sequenced as 87-base-pair reads. Processing in the source paper ran as follows. Across the roughly 700 repertoires, a later analysis counted around 80 million unique TCR beta chains, around 11 million of which were shared by at least two donors. Raw reads were error-corrected and collapsed into unique sequences with a nearest-neighbor algorithm that merged closely related sequences to remove PCR and sequencing errors. V, D and J gene segments were assigned by aligning CDR3 sequences to IMGT reference sequences. Each retained sequence needed at least a six-nucleotide match to both a V gene segment and a J gene segment. Rearrangements were classified as productive when the CDR3 lacked stop codons and remained in frame with V and J, and all other rearrangements were classified as non-productive. Following IMGT convention, CDR3 was defined as the stretch from the second conserved V-encoded cysteine to the conserved J-encoded phenylalanine. Sequences without an unambiguous match to a single V gene segment were excluded from the earlier analysis of 450 to 750 of the donors. In an earlier analysis of roughly 600 of the donors, a V segment was called functional when productive rearrangements were above 56.7%, and segregating when the standard deviation between donors exceeded 5%. A statistical classification framework was built for diagnosing cytomegalovirus status from the catalog of TCR beta chain sequences. In a later analysis, V and J genes were assigned by comparing TCR nucleotide sequences against IMGT/GENE-DB human TR gene sequences. A later analysis assigned CDR3 sequences and most-parsimonious VDJ recombination scenarios with the TCRdist pipeline. In a later analysis, each TCR beta chain was defined by its CDR3 amino acid sequence together with its V-gene family, and reads without a unique V-gene family were excluded. As a way to deal with suspected cross-contamination and a sequencing artifact, a later analysis dropped roughly 620 nucleotide sequences that were highly shared and had low generation probability. In a later analysis, a clonal expansion index for each public chain was calculated from normalized within-repertoire ranks of inferred template counts. In a later analysis, generation probabilities were computed using a VDJ recombination model fitted to out-of-frame rearrangements, and the results were checked against IGoR. In a later analysis, hypergeometric tests were used to score TCR-TCR, TCR-HLA and TCR-CMV co-occurrence, with a repertoire-size bias correction applied to TCR pairs. In a later analysis, false discovery rates were estimated by permuting HLA or CMV assignments 20 times. In a later analysis, co-occurring TCRs were grouped using DBSCAN, and TCRdist sequence similarity was added for clustering within HLA-allele-positive subsets. For co-occurrence clustering, repertoires with fewer than 30,000 or more than 120,000 public chains were excluded, along with a handful of repertoires with anomalous nucleotide sharing. TCRdb mirrors the immuneACCESS table, restricted to in-frame sequences. Some clones are absent from its copies; in checked studies, under half trace to an unresolved V gene, and the reason for the others is unknown. From that table come the V and J calls and clone size; the DNA was used to work out D and trimming. For this sample the table gives 65,000 to 90,000 clones, of which over 70% were detected only once. The leading ten clones occupy 9.5% to 15% of the sample.

Overall study results and their limits: Roughly 17 rarely observed V segments, including chromosome 9 orphons, were excluded from the earlier analysis of several hundred of the donors because counts were too low. Compared with the roughly 670-donor mean, donors in an Asian-associated ancestry cluster had fewer N-insertions in productive TCRs, according to a later genetic analysis. The study gave a list of more than 150 TCR beta chains associated with cytomegalovirus. CMV serostatus was the only immune exposure information available for the cohort. The sequencing pipeline was judged likely to have produced a cluster of highly shared sequence variants as a technical artifact. A later analysis found that most CMV-associated TCR beta chains appeared HLA-restricted, with HLA associations seemingly driven largely by CMV exposure. The 87-base-pair reads could not distinguish some IMGT-functional V segments, including TRBV6-2 and TRBV6-3, so those segments were excluded. A further reported finding was that TCR beta sequences accurately predicted the HLA-A and HLA-B alleles for most subjects in the first cohort. The classifier was reported to diagnose cytomegalovirus status with high specificity and sensitivity in both the original and validation cohorts. The authors suggested that the approach could potentially be generalized to other disease states and immunological phenotypes. Compared with equally common non-associated chains, HLA-associated TCR beta chains in a later analysis were more clonally expanded and had lower generation probabilities. In vitro tests confirmed that three of the cytomegalovirus-associated TCR beta chains recognize cytomegalovirus antigens. Broadly in line with IMGT annotations, most TCR beta V segments showed up in productive rearrangements about 87% or about 30% of the time in an earlier analysis of 587 of the donors. In a later analysis, TCR association rates were found to vary across HLA loci, with the most associated TCRs seen for DRB1 alleles and the fewest for HLA-C alleles. Because some donors lacked HLA typing at each locus, the association tests relied only on the typed subset. The cohort was sequenced for TCR beta chains only, and without alpha or paired-chain data the features that could be detected were limited. Correlated functional status among segregating V segments might reflect linkage disequilibrium, but an unknown experimental factor could not be ruled out. A later genetic analysis associated a missense DCLRE1C variant with V-gene and J-gene trimming of TCR beta chains, and an independent cohort replicated the association. The presence/absence analyses assumed that sequencing depth was roughly uniform across donors, and that assumption may not be true. In a later analysis, some 17,000 TCR beta sequences were associated with specific HLA alleles at a false discovery rate of 0.05. A later analysis reported that several top co-occurrence clusters appeared linked to parvovirus B19, influenza, CMV and Epstein-Barr virus. Across donors, most TCR sequences were observed very rarely, whereas some public TCRs were present in many individuals. When HLA alleles, especially DR and DQ, strongly co-occurred, TCR associations were difficult to assign to individual alleles.

The sample comprised PBMCs. This receptor was obtained from a man between 65 and 85 years old in good health and CMV-seronegative. The rearrangement combines TRBV6-6 with TRBJ1-5; TRBD1 is a weak D gene call, 5 bases matching. The CDR3 protein sequence reads: CASSWGGQGGQPQHF. The DNA reads TGTGCCAGCAGTTGGGGTGGGCAGGGAGGTCAGCCCCAGCATTTT.